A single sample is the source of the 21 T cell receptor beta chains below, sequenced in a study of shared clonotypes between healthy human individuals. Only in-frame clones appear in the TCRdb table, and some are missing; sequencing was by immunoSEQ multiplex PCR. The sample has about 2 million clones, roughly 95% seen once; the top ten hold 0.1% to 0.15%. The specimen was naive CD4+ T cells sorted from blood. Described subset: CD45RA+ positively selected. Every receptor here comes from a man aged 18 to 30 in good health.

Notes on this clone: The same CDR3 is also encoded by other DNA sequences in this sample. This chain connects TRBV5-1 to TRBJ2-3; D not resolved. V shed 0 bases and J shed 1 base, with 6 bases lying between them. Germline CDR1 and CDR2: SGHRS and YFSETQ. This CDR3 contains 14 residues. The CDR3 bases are TGCGCCAGCAGCTTGGTGTTGGGCACAGATACGCAGTATTTT. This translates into CASSLVLGTDTQYF.

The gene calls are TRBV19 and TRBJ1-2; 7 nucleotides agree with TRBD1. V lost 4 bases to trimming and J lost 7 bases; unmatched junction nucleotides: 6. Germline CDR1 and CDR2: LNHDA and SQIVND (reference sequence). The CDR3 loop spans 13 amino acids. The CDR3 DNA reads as TGTGCCAGTAGTACAGGGGGACCGGCTGGCTACACCTTC. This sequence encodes CASSTGGPAGYTF.

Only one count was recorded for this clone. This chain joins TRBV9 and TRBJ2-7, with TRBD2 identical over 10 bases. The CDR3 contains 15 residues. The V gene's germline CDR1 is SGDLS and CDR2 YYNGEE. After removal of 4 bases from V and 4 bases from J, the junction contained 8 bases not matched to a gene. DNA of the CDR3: TGTGCCAGCAGCACGGCCGGGACTAGCGTTTACGAGCAGTACTTC. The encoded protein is CASSTAGTSVYEQYF. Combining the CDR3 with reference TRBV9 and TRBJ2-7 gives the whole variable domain DSGVTQTPKHLITATGQRVTLRCSPRSGDLSVYWYQQSLDQGLQFLIQYYNGEERAKGNILERFSAQQFPDLHSELNLSSLELGDSALYFCASSTAGTSVYEQYFGPGTRLTVT.

The CDR3 here is CASSLTGTSRETQYF. In nucleotides, the CDR3 is TGCGCCAGCAGCTTGACCGGGACTAGCCGGGAGACCCAGTACTTC. This sequence joins TRBV5-1 and TRBJ2-5; 9 nucleotides line up with TRBD2. V lost 1 base and J lost 5; bases outside the gene matches: 6. The CDR3 is 15 amino acids. The germline gives CDR1 SGHRS, CDR2 YFSETQ.

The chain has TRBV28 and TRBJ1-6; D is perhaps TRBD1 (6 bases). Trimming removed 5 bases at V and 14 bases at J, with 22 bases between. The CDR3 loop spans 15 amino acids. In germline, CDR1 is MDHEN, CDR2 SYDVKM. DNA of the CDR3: TGTGCCAGCAGTCCTCCGGACAGCTCCCCAGGGGCCCTCCACTTT. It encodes CASSPPDSSPGALHF.

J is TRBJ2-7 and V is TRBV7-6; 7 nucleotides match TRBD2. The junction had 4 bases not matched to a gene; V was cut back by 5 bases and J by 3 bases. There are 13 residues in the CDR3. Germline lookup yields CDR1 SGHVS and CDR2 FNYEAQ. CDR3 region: CASSRVAGYEQYF. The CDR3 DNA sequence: TGTGCCAGCAGCCGAGTAGCGGGCTACGAGCAGTACTTC.

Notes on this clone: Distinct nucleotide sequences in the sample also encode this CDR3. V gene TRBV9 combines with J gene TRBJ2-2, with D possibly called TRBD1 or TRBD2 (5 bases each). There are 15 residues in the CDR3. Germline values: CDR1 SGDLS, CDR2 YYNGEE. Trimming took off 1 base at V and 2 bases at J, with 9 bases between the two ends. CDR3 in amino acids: CASSVSGGNTGELFF. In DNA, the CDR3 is TGTGCCAGCAGCGTATCTGGGGGTAACACCGGGGAGCTGTTTTTT.

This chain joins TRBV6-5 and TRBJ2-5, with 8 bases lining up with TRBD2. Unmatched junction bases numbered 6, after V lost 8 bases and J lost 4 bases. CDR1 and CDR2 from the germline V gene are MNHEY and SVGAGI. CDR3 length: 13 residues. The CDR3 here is CASRGGKRETQYF. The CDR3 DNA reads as TGTGCCAGCCGGGGGGGGAAGCGAGAGACCCAGTACTTC.

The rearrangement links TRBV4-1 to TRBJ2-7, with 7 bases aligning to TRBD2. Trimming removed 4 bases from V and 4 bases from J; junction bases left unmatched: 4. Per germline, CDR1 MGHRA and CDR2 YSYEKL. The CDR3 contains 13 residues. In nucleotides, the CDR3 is TGCGCCAGCAGCCTGGCGGGAGAATACGAGCAGTACTTC. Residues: CASSLAGEYEQYF.

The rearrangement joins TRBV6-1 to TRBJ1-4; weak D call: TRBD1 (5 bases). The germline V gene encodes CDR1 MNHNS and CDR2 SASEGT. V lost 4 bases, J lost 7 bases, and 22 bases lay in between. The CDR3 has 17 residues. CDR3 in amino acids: CASSGPTTTGFLEKLFF. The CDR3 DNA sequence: TGTGCCAGCAGTGGCCCGACAACAACAGGTTTTCTTGAAAAACTGTTTTTT.

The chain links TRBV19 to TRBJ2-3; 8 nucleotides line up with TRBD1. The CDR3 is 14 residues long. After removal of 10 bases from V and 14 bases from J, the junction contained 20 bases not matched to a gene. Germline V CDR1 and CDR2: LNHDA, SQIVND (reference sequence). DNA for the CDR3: TGTGCCATCACTCCCGCAGGGGGCGCGTCTCGAGGGTATTTT. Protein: CAITPAGGASRGYF.

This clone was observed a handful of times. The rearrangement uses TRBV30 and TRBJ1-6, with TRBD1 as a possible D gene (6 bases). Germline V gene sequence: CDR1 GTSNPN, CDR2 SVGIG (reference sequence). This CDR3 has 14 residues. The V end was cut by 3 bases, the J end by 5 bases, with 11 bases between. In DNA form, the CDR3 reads TGTGCCTGGAGCCCAGGGGTCAATAATTCACCCCTCCACTTT. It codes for CAWSPGVNNSPLHF.

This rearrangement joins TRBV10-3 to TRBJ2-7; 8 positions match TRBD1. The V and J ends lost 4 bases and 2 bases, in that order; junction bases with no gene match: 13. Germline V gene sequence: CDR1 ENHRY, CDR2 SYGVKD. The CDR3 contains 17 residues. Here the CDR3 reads CAISAEIYRDRPYEQYF. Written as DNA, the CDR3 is TGTGCCATCAGTGCAGAAATTTATCGGGACAGGCCCTACGAGCAGTACTTC.

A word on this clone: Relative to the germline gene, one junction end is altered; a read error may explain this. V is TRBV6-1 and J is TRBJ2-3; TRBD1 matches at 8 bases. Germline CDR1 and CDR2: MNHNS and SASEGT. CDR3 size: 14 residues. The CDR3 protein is CAGRQGPSTDTQYF. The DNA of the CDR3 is TGTGCCGGCAGACAGGGGCCCTCGACAGATACGCAGTATTTT.

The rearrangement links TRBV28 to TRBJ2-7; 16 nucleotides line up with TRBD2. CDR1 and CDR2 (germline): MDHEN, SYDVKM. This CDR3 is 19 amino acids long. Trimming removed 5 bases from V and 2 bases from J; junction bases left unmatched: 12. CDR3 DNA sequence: TGTGCCAGCAGTCCCCCGGGGTCCGGGACTAGCGGGGGGGCCTACGAGCAGTACTTC. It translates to CASSPPGSGTSGGAYEQYF.

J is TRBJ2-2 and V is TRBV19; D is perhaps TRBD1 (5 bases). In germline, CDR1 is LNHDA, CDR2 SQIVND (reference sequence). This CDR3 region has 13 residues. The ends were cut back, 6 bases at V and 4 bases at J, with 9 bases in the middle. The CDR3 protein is CASSRVRTGELFF. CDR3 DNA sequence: TGTGCCAGTAGCAGGGTTCGCACCGGGGAGCTGTTTTTT. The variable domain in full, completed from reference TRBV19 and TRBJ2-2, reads DGGITQSPKYLFRKEGQNVTLSCEQNLNHDAMYWYRQDPGQGLRLIYYSQIVNDFQKGDIAEGYSVSREKKESFPLTVTSAQKNPTAFYLCASSRVRTGELFFGEGSRLTVL.

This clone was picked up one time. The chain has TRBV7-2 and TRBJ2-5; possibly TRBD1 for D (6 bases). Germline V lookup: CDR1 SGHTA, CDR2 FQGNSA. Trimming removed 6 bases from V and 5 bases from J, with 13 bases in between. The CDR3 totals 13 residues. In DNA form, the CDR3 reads TGTGCCAGCAGTGTGGACAGAGTTGAGACCCAGTACTTC. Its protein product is CASSVDRVETQYF. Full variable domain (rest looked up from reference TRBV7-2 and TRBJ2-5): GAGVSQSPSNKVTEKGKDVELRCDPISGHTALYWYRQSLGQGLEFLIYFQGNSAPDKSGLPSDRFSAERTGGSVSTLTIQRTQQEDSAVYLCASSVDRVETQYFGPGTRLLVL.

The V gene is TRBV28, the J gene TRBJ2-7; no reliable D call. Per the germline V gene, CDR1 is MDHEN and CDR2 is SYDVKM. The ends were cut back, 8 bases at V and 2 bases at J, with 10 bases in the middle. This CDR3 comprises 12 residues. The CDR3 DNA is TGTGCCAGCTCGACGAGACCCTACGAGCAGTACTTC. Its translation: CASSTRPYEQYF.

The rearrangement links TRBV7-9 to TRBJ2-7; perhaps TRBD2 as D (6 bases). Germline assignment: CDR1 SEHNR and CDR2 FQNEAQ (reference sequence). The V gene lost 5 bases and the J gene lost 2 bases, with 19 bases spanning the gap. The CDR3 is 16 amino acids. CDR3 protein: CASSRILAIGPYEQYF. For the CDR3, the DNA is TGTGCCAGCAGCCGAATTCTAGCGATAGGGCCCTACGAGCAGTACTTC.

CDR3 nucleotide sequence: TGCGCCAGCAGCTCAACCGGGACGCCTTCTAACTATGGCTACACCTTC. Protein: CASSSTGTPSNYGYTF. The chain employs TRBV5-1 and TRBJ1-2; a possible D gene is TRBD1 (5 bases). Germline values: CDR1 SGHRS, CDR2 YFSETQ. Deletions cut 3 bases from V and 0 bases from J, with 15 bases between. This CDR3 is 16 amino acids long.

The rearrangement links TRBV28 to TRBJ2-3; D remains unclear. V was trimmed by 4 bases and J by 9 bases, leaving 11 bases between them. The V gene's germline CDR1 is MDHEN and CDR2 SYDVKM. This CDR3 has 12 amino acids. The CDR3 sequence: CASSSGYYTQYF. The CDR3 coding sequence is TGTGCCAGCAGTTCCGGCTACTACACGCAGTATTTT.